This TCR beta chain was profiled in a study of identical twins. Study-wide results and caveats: The more abundant beta clonotypes in cord blood had fewer insertions, and memory repertoires did not show this. Not following the same donors, the study drew its conclusions from cross-sectional statistical analysis. Twins showed weaker excess sharing in their beta out-of-frame sequences.

TCRdb re-derived calls from the 5' RACE reads in MiXCR, one entry per CDR3 protein. The sample includes 1.5 million to 2 million distinct CDR3 sequences, less than 40% seen only once; the top ten take more than 0.25%. This CDR3 spans 13 amino acids. The V gene lost 0 bases and the J gene lost 12 bases, with 12 bases spanning the gap. The V gene's germline CDR1 is LGHNA and CDR2 YNFKEQ. Notes on this clonotype: Its antigen is not known.

This chain links TRBV4-2 with TRBJ1-5, with D perhaps matching TRBD1 (6 bases). This TCR derives from a newborn girl in good health. Sequenced material: cord blood. CDR3 coding DNA: TGTGCCAGCAGCCAAGAAATAGGCAGGGGCCAGCATTTT. Translation gives CASSQEIGRGQHF.